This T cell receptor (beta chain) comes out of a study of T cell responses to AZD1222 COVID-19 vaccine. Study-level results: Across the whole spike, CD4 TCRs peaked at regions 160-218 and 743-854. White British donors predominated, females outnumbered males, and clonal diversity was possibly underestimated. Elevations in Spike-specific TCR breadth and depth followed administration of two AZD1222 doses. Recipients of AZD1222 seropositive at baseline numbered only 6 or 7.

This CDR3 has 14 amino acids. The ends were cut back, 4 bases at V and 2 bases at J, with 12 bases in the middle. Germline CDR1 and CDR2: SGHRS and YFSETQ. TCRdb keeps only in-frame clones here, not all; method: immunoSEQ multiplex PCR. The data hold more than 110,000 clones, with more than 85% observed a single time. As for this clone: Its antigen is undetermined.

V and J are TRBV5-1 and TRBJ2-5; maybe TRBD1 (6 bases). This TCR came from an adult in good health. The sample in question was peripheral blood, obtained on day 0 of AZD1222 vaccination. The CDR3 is CASSLWTVQETQYF. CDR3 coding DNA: TGCGCCAGCAGCCTATGGACAGTTCAAGAGACCCAGTACTTC.